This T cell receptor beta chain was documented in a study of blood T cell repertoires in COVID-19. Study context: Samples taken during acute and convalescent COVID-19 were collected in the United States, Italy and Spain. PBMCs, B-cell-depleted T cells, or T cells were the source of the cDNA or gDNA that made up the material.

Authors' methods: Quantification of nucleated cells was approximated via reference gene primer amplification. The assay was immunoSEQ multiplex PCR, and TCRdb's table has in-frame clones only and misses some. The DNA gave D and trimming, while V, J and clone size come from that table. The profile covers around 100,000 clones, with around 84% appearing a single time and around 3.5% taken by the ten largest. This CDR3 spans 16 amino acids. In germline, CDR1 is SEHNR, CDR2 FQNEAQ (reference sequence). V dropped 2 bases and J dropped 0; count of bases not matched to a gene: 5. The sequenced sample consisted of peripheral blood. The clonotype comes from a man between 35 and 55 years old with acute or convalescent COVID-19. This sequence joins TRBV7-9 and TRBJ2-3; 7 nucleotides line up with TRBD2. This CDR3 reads CASSLLLAASTDTQYF. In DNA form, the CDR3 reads TGTGCCAGCAGCTTACTCCTAGCGGCTAGCACAGATACGCAGTATTTT.